Below, 27 T cell receptor beta chains from the same sample are listed, as sequenced in a study of blood T cell repertoires in COVID-19. Data came from immunoSEQ multiplex PCR; TCRdb stores just in-frame clones and leaves some out. The repertoire holds some 260,000 clones, with about 89% as singletons. Sequenced: PBMCs or T cells enriched from blood (not recorded which). The origin of the receptors is a man aged 35-49 years who had recovered from COVID-19.

The V gene is TRBV4-1, the J gene TRBJ2-7; 7 bases agree with TRBD1. V shed 4 bases and J 2 bases; nucleotides not matched to a gene: 8. The germline gives CDR1 MGHRA, CDR2 YSYEKL. The length of the CDR3 is 15 residues. The CDR3 reads CASSLAPGTAYEQYF. DNA for the CDR3: TGCGCCAGCAGCCTGGCCCCCGGGACAGCCTACGAGCAGTACTTC.

V gene TRBV6-1 combines with J gene TRBJ1-1; D unclear. The length of the CDR3 is 12 residues. Germline values: CDR1 MNHNS, CDR2 SASEGT. The V and J ends lost 3 bases and 11 bases respectively, with 13 bases between them. Written as DNA, the CDR3 is TGTGCCAGCAGTGATGAGGGCTGGGGTGCTTTCTTT. This encodes CASSDEGWGAFF.

The chain has TRBV7-9 and TRBJ2-3, with TRBD2 matching over 11 bases. Germline CDR1 reads SEHNR; CDR2 reads FQNEAQ (reference sequence). J lost 8 bases, V lost 6 bases, and 10 bases had no gene match. The CDR3 spans 15 residues. The CDR3 sequence: CASSPGGTSGATQYF. The CDR3 DNA sequence: TGTGCCAGCAGTCCGGGTGGGACTAGCGGAGCTACGCAGTATTTT.

The CDR3, as DNA: TGTGCCAGCAGCCCAGGGTTAGGGGAGACCCAGTACTTC. The encoded protein is CASSPGLGETQYF. J is TRBJ2-5 and V is TRBV7-8; D perhaps matches TRBD1 (5 bases). This CDR3 is 13 amino acids long. V lost 5 bases and J lost 5, with 12 bases in between. CDR1 SGHVS and CDR2 FQNEAQ come from the germline V gene.

The V and J genes are TRBV28 and TRBJ1-5; maybe TRBD1 (5 bases). The CDR3 is 15 amino acids. V was cut by 6 bases and J by 5 bases, with 17 bases left in between. CDR1 is MDHEN, CDR2 SYDVKM, per germline. The DNA for the CDR3 is TGTGCCAGCAGGCCCGTTGGGGGGGGATATCAGCCCCAGCATTTT. Translated, it gives CASRPVGGGYQPQHF.

The chain couples TRBV16 to TRBJ1-1; D might be TRBD1 (6 bases). Germline V lookup: CDR1 KGHSY, CDR2 FQNENV. V was trimmed by 3 bases and J by 9 bases, leaving 11 bases between them. This CDR3 contains 12 residues. CDR3 sequence (DNA): TGTGCCAGCAGCCACTGGACAGCAAAAGCTTTCTTT. This translates into CASSHWTAKAFF.

DNA for the CDR3: TGTGCCAGCAGGGGGAGTGGACTCTTCGGGAGCAATGAGCAGTTCTTC. This sequence encodes CASRGSGLFGSNEQFF. The chain is built from TRBV5-5 and TRBJ2-1; maybe TRBD2 (6 bases). The germline CDR1 and CDR2 sequences are SGHKS and YYEKEE (reference sequence). This CDR3 region has 16 residues. Trimming left V 5 bases short and J 6 bases short, with 21 bases between.

The chain joins TRBV5-4 to TRBJ2-6; 10 bases line up with TRBD1. The CDR3 extends over 17 amino acids. V was pared by 4 bases and J by 1 base, with 5 bases of the junction left unmatched. CDR1 and CDR2 (germline): SGHNT, YYREEE (reference sequence). The CDR3 sequence: CASSRGQGTSGANVLTF. CDR3 nucleotide sequence: TGTGCCAGCAGCCGGGGACAGGGGACGTCTGGGGCCAACGTCCTGACTTTC.

This chain connects TRBV6-5 to TRBJ2-1, with a weak D call TRBD2 (6 bases). The CDR3 loop spans 14 amino acids. Germline lookup yields CDR1 MNHEY and CDR2 SVGAGI. V dropped 4 bases and J dropped 9 bases, with 16 bases sitting between them. For the CDR3, the DNA is TGTGCCAGCAGTTCCCTCGGCCTCGGGGGTGAGCAGTTCTTC. This encodes CASSSLGLGGEQFF.

The DNA for the CDR3 is TGTGCCACCAACAGGGGCCTGGGGGAGTGGTATGGCTACACCTTC. As protein: CATNRGLGEWYGYTF. The genes are TRBV2 and TRBJ1-2, with TRBD1 matching over 7 bases. Germline CDR1 is SNHLY and CDR2 is FYNNEI. J gave up 5 bases and V 10 bases, and 16 bases lay outside the gene matches. The CDR3 has 15 amino acids.

CDR3 residues: CASSYGQGAGGYTF. CDR3 in DNA: TGTGCCAGCAGTTACGGACAGGGGGCCGGGGGCTACACCTTC. The chain combines TRBV6-5 with TRBJ1-2; 11 positions agree with TRBD1. The V segment lost 2 bases and the J segment 8 bases; nucleotides outside the gene matches: 4. Per the germline V gene, CDR1 is MNHEY and CDR2 is SVGAGI. There are 14 residues in the CDR3.

CDR3 sequence: CASSLAGTSSYEQYF. Written as DNA, the CDR3 is TGTGCCAGCAGCTTAGCAGGGACTAGCAGTTACGAGCAGTACTTC. The chain employs TRBV7-9 and TRBJ2-7; 9 positions match TRBD2. The CDR3 is 15 amino acids. The V and J ends lost 0 bases and 4 bases, in that order; junction bases with no gene match: 4. Per the germline V gene, CDR1 is SEHNR and CDR2 is FQNEAQ (reference sequence).

The rearrangement joins TRBV7-8 to TRBJ2-7, with D tentatively TRBD1 (6 bases). The CDR3 has 15 amino acids. Trimming removed 6 bases at V and 6 bases at J, with 21 bases between. Germline V gene data show CDR1 as SGHVS and CDR2 as FQNEAQ. In nucleotides, the CDR3 is TGTGCCAGCAGGGGAAGCAGGGGAGTCAAGTTCGAGCAGTACTTC. Encoded protein: CASRGSRGVKFEQYF.

The rearrangement links TRBV19 to TRBJ2-7; TRBD1 matches 7 bases. The CDR3 covers 14 residues. Losses at the gene ends were 3 bases for V and 6 bases for J; bases not matched to a gene: 8. Germline CDR1 is LNHDA and CDR2 is SQIVND (reference sequence). CDR3 DNA: TGTGCCAGTAGTATTAGTCGGACAGGCGGCGAGCAGTACTTC. Its protein is CASSISRTGGEQYF.

The CDR3 sequence: CASSFAGSNTEAFF. As DNA, the CDR3 is TGCGCCAGCAGCTTCGCAGGGTCGAACACTGAAGCTTTCTTT. V usage is TRBV5-1 and J usage is TRBJ1-1; D possibly corresponds to TRBD1 (5 bases). The CDR3 extends over 14 amino acids. Germline V gene data show CDR1 as SGHRS and CDR2 as YFSETQ. Trimming shortened V by 2 bases and J by 1 base, and 9 bases separated the two germline ends.

This chain connects TRBV7-9 to TRBJ2-1; TRBD2 agrees at 9 bases. The CDR3 consists of 19 residues. The trim removed 1 base at V and 0 bases at J, leaving 10 bases unmatched. Germline V gene data show CDR1 as SEHNR and CDR2 as FQNEAQ (reference sequence). CDR3 nucleotides: TGTGCCAGCAGCTTAGGCCTAGCGGGGACCTTATACTCCTACAATGAGCAGTTCTTC. Translated, it gives CASSLGLAGTLYSYNEQFF. The variable domain in full, with the rest retrieved from reference TRBV7-9 and TRBJ2-1, is DTGVSQNPRHKITKRGQNVTFRCDPISEHNRLYWYRQTLGQGPEFLTYFQNEAQLEKSRLLSDRFSAERPKGSFSTLEIQRTEQGDSAMYLCASSLGLAGTLYSYNEQFFGPGTRLTVL.

The rearrangement uses TRBV7-9 and TRBJ2-3; D may be TRBD1 (5 bases). Germline V gene lookup returns CDR1 SEHNR and CDR2 FQNEAQ (reference sequence). The CDR3 consists of 15 residues. V gave up 3 bases and J gave up 0 bases, with 10 bases separating them. The CDR3 region is CASSFQGTSTDTQYF. In DNA, the CDR3 is TGTGCCAGCAGCTTTCAGGGAACTAGCACAGATACGCAGTATTTT.

V gene TRBV9 combines with J gene TRBJ1-2, with 7 bases lining up with TRBD1. Germline CDR1 SGDLS, CDR2 YYNGEE. V shed 4 bases, J shed 0 bases, and the junction held 21 bases outside the gene matches. This CDR3 contains 20 residues. As DNA, the CDR3 is TGTGCCAGCAGCTTTCTCCCTGGGGACAGAGACTATAGAGCTAACTATGGCTACACCTTC. It is translated as CASSFLPGDRDYRANYGYTF.

The V call is TRBV7-3, the J call TRBJ2-2, with D hard to call. Germline V CDR1 and CDR2: SGHTA, FQGTGA. The CDR3 totals 15 residues. V was clipped by 1 base and J by 1 base, with 7 bases between them. The CDR3 coding sequence is TGTGCCAGCAGCTTAAAGCGTCAGAACACCGGGGAGCTGTTTTTT. Translation: CASSLKRQNTGELFF. The full variable domain, with the rest looked up from reference TRBV7-3 and TRBJ2-2, is GAGVSQTPSNKVTEKGKYVELRCDPISGHTALYWYRQSLGQGPEFLIYFQGTGAADDSGLPNDRFFAVRPEGSVSTLKIQRTERGDSAVYLCASSLKRQNTGELFFGEGSRLTVL.

The chain joins TRBV5-4 to TRBJ2-7; perhaps TRBD1 as D (6 bases). The V end lost 0 bases, the J end lost 5 bases, and 9 bases lay between the germline ends. Germline CDR1 SGHNT, CDR2 YYREEE (reference sequence). CDR3 size: 13 residues. The CDR3 loop is CASSLAKGDEQYF. In DNA form, the CDR3 reads TGTGCCAGCAGCTTGGCCAAGGGGGACGAGCAGTACTTC.

Note on this clone: A read error may account for a junction end that differs from germline. The DNA of the CDR3 is TGTGCCAGCAGTTTAAGCCGGGATCAACTCTTC. This sequence encodes CASSLSRDQLF. The chain employs TRBV28 and TRBJ1-2; D is unresolved. Germline CDR1 MDHEN, CDR2 SYDVKM. The length of the CDR3 is 11 residues.

The rearrangement links TRBV6-4 to TRBJ2-3; TRBD1 might be the D (6 bases). Trimming stripped 4 bases from V and 3 bases from J, with 14 bases between. The germline V gene has CDR1 MRHNA and CDR2 SNTAGT. This CDR3 comprises 15 residues. CDR3 in DNA: TGTGCCAGCAGTGTGGAGAGTCAGGGGACAGATACGCAGTATTTT. Encoded protein: CASSVESQGTDTQYF.

This clone was counted once. V usage is TRBV28 and J usage is TRBJ2-5, with 9 bases lining up with TRBD2. Trimming took 6 bases from V and 5 from J; bases not matched to a gene: 10. Germline lookup yields CDR1 MDHEN and CDR2 SYDVKM. There are 15 residues in the CDR3. The CDR3 DNA follows: TGTGCCAGCAGGTTTAGCGGGAGCCTGGGGGAGACCCAGTACTTC. It yields the protein CASRFSGSLGETQYF.

This rearrangement joins TRBV19 to TRBJ2-1; D gene ambiguous. V lost 3 bases, J lost 2 bases, and 11 bases lay in between. The CDR3 sequence is 15 residues long. The V gene's germline CDR1 is LNHDA and CDR2 SQIVND (reference sequence). The CDR3 DNA follows: TGTGCCAGTAGTATCTCCCCCGGTACCTACAATGAGCAGTTCTTC. Amino acids: CASSISPGTYNEQFF.

The V gene is TRBV5-5, the J gene TRBJ2-6; TRBD2 is a possible D gene (6 bases). This CDR3 has 16 amino acids. Trimming took off 4 bases at V and 0 bases at J, with 11 bases between the two ends. Per germline, CDR1 SGHKS and CDR2 YYEKEE (reference sequence). The CDR3 DNA is TGTGCCAGCAGCGGGGGGACTTTCTCTGGGGCCAACGTCCTGACTTTC. Its translation is CASSGGTFSGANVLTF.

This sequence joins TRBV16 and TRBJ1-2; TRBD1 matches 8 bases. This CDR3 contains 15 residues. Germline trimming cut 1 base from V and 2 bases from J; bases unmatched to any gene: 3. Germline CDR1 reads KGHSY; CDR2 reads FQNENV. The chain's CDR3 is CASSQLDRGNYGYTF. The DNA for the CDR3 is TGTGCCAGCAGCCAATTAGACAGGGGAAACTATGGCTACACCTTC.

This chain uses TRBV6-5 with TRBJ1-5, with 7 bases matching TRBD1. V trimming: 8 bases; J trimming: 2 bases; junction bases outside the gene matches: 9. The CDR3 runs 15 residues. The germline V gene has CDR1 MNHEY and CDR2 SVGAGI. CDR3 sequence: CASGPLDRGNQPQHF. As DNA, the CDR3 is TGTGCCAGCGGGCCTCTCGACAGGGGCAATCAGCCCCAGCATTTT.